This T cell receptor (beta chain) was documented in a study of blood T cells in healthy people across ages. With a J-beta primer mix and a sample-barcoded 5' primer, a second PCR ran about 6 to 11 cycles. The yield of each sample was at least 2.5 million CDR3-containing paired-end reads. TCRdb re-analysed the 5' RACE reads in MiXCR, keeping a single row per CDR3 protein. Altogether hundreds of thousands of distinct CDR3 sequences are present, about half being singletons, with the ten largest covering around 32%. Ten or more counts support this clonotype. The V segment lost 1 base and the J segment 8 bases; nucleotides outside the gene matches: 5. The CDR3 has 13 residues. Germline values: CDR1 DFQATT, CDR2 SNEGSKA (reference sequence).

Sequencing used blood. This chain joins TRBV20-1 and TRBJ2-4; 7 nucleotides match TRBD1. The source of this sequence is a woman aged 55 to 70 in good health. In nucleotides, the CDR3 is TGCAGTGCTAGAGGCGCAGGGGGATACATTCAGTACTTC. Its translation: CSARGAGGYIQYF.